The 31 T cell receptor beta chains listed next were all sequenced from one sample in a study of cytomegalovirus exposure and HLA in healthy donors (dated by TCRdb to about 2017). Libraries were built with the immunoSEQ multiplex PCR assay. The multiplex PCR relied on a mix of 60 forward primers for TCR Vbeta segments and 13 reverse primers for TCR Jbeta segments. TCRdb retrieved this table from immuneACCESS and kept in-frame rearrangements only. Not all clones are present; in checked studies, unresolved V genes account for under half, and no reason is known for the remainder. In all, the sample holds 150,000 to 200,000 clones, and about 83% of those were seen once. The ten largest clones add up to less than 6% of the sample. Input material: PBMCs. The receptors come from a woman in her thirties in good health and CMV-seropositive.

J is TRBJ2-1 and V is TRBV5-8; 10 bases match TRBD1. Per germline, CDR1 SGHTS and CDR2 YDEGEE. The V and J ends lost 0 bases and 6 bases, in that order; junction bases with no gene match: 3. There are 15 residues in the CDR3. The CDR3 region has the DNA TGTGCCAGCAGCTTGGGTGACAGGGGGCTCAATGAGCAGTTCTTC. This sequence encodes CASSLGDRGLNEQFF.

The genes are TRBV5-1 and TRBJ1-2; possibly TRBD1 for D (5 bases). The V gene lost 7 bases and the J gene lost 4 bases, with 17 bases spanning the gap. The CDR3 is 14 residues long. Germline assignment: CDR1 SGHRS and CDR2 YFSETQ. The CDR3 loop is CASGLRDGSYGYTF. The CDR3 nucleotides read TGCGCCAGCGGCCTGCGGGACGGGTCCTATGGCTACACCTTC.

This clone was counted between two and nine times. This rearrangement joins TRBV19 to TRBJ1-4, with D tentatively TRBD1 (6 bases). The germline gives CDR1 LNHDA, CDR2 SQIVND (reference sequence). The CDR3 sequence is 15 residues long. Trimming left V 3 bases short and J 3 bases short, with 11 bases between. The CDR3 loop reads CASSIARGPNEKLFF. The CDR3 DNA reads TGTGCCAGTAGTATTGCCAGGGGACCTAATGAAAAACTGTTTTTT.

The V gene is TRBV5-6, the J gene TRBJ1-2; D is perhaps TRBD1 (6 bases). The V gene lost 1 base and the J gene lost 7 bases, with 11 bases spanning the gap. The CDR3 totals 13 residues. Germline lookup yields CDR1 SGHDT and CDR2 YYEEEE. In nucleotides, the CDR3 is TGTGCCAGCAGCTTGACAGGGCTGGGTGGCTACACCTTC. Translating gives CASSLTGLGGYTF. The full variable domain, its missing parts supplied by reference TRBV5-6 and TRBJ1-2, is DAGVTQSPTHLIKTRGQQVTLRCSPKSGHDTVSWYQQALGQGPQFIFQYYEEEERQRGNFPDRFSGHQFPNYSSELNVNALLLGDSALYLCASSLTGLGGYTFGSGTRLTVV.

The chain joins TRBV7-2 to TRBJ1-3, with D tentatively TRBD1 (5 bases). The CDR3 is 15 amino acids. Germline CDR1 SGHTA, CDR2 FQGNSA. V lost 1 base to trimming and J lost 0 bases, with 7 bases between them. In DNA, the CDR3 is TGTGCCAGCAGCTTAGGAGACAGCTCTGGAAACACCATATATTTT. This gives the protein CASSLGDSSGNTIYF.

The chain combines TRBV5-4 with TRBJ2-5; the D gene is possibly TRBD2 (6 bases). V was shortened by 5 bases and J by 2 bases, with 16 bases between the two germline ends. The germline CDR1 and CDR2 sequences are SGHNT and YYREEE (reference sequence). This CDR3 region has 15 residues. CDR3 protein: CASRRALADQETQYF. CDR3 nucleotides: TGTGCCAGCAGGCGGGCACTAGCAGATCAAGAGACCCAGTACTTC.

This clone has a single count. The V and J genes are TRBV5-1 and TRBJ1-2; 7 nucleotides line up with TRBD1. Germline CDR1 and CDR2: SGHRS and YFSETQ. V was pared by 2 bases and J by 2 bases, with 3 bases of the junction left unmatched. The CDR3 extends over 14 amino acids. The CDR3 coding sequence is TGCGCCAGCAGCTTCGTGGACAGGAACTATGGCTACACCTTC. The encoded protein is CASSFVDRNYGYTF.

The table lists this clone with a few counts. J is TRBJ2-1 and V is TRBV18; 7 nucleotides match TRBD2. V lost 1 base to trimming and J lost 4 bases; unmatched junction nucleotides: 4. This CDR3 region has 15 residues. CDR1 and CDR2 (germline): KGHSH, LQKENI. The CDR3 region has the DNA TGTGCCAGCTCACCACTAGCGGGCCCGTACAATGAGCAGTTCTTC. It codes for CASSPLAGPYNEQFF.

The V gene is TRBV6-5, the J gene TRBJ2-3; no definite D call. The CDR3 consists of 12 residues. V was trimmed by 10 bases and J by 5 bases, leaving 13 bases between them. CDR1 MNHEY and CDR2 SVGAGI come from the germline V gene. The CDR3 nucleotides are TGTGCCACCCCTCCCCCGTTAGATACGCAGTATTTT. This encodes CATPPPLDTQYF.

The J gene is TRBJ1-5, the V gene TRBV7-2; 8 bases are a match to TRBD1. CDR3 length: 14 amino acids. J was trimmed by 7 bases and V by 5 bases; bases with no gene match: 7. From germline, CDR1 is SGHTA and CDR2 FQGNSA. The CDR3 DNA is TGTGCCAGCAGCAGAGGGACAGGAGGGCAGCCCCAGCATTTT. Amino acid sequence: CASSRGTGGQPQHF.

The V gene is TRBV4-1, the J gene TRBJ2-5; TRBD2 aligns across 11 bases. CDR1 is MGHRA, CDR2 YSYEKL, per germline. The CDR3 runs to 16 residues. V shed 4 bases and J 5 bases; nucleotides not matched to a gene: 9. The CDR3 DNA reads TGCGCCAGCAGCCCAGTCTTAGCGGGAGGGAGGGAGACCCAGTACTTC. Its protein product is CASSPVLAGGRETQYF.

This chain joins TRBV28 and TRBJ2-1, with 12 bases that match TRBD2. The CDR3 runs 14 residues. Germline-derived CDR1 and CDR2 are MDHEN and SYDVKM. Unmatched junction bases numbered 7, after V lost 6 bases and J lost 10 bases. As DNA, the CDR3 is TGTGCCAGCAGCGGACTAGCGGGAAGATCAGAGCAGTTCTTC. Residues: CASSGLAGRSEQFF.

This sequence joins TRBV5-1 and TRBJ2-5, with 8 bases that match TRBD1. This CDR3 is built from 15 residues. Germline trimming cut 3 bases from V and 5 bases from J; bases unmatched to any gene: 9. From germline, CDR1 is SGHRS and CDR2 YFSETQ. CDR3 protein: CASSYQLTGVETQYF. DNA for the CDR3: TGCGCCAGCAGCTATCAATTGACAGGGGTCGAGACCCAGTACTTC.

This chain connects TRBV29-1 to TRBJ1-1; D not resolved. The V end was cut by 4 bases, the J end by 1 base, with 10 bases between. Germline V gene lookup returns CDR1 SQVTM and CDR2 ANQGSEA. CDR3 length: 13 residues. The CDR3 nucleotides are TGCAGCGTTGCGCCTCAGAAGAACACTGAAGCTTTCTTT. As protein: CSVAPQKNTEAFF. The full variable domain, with the rest looked up from reference TRBV29-1 and TRBJ1-1, is SAVISQKPSRDICQRGTSLTIQCQVDSQVTMMFWYRQQPGQSLTLIATANQGSEATYESGFVIDKFPISRPNLTFSTLTVSNMSPEDSSIYLCSVAPQKNTEAFFGQGTRLTVV.

The gene calls are TRBV2 and TRBJ2-7; the D gene is possibly TRBD1 (6 bases). The germline V gene encodes CDR1 SNHLY and CDR2 FYNNEI. The CDR3 covers 13 residues. The ends were cut back, 7 bases at V and 4 bases at J, with 14 bases in the middle. CDR3 region: CASMDRGEYEQYF. The CDR3 DNA follows: TGTGCCAGCATGGACAGAGGGGAATACGAGCAGTACTTC.

In this sample, this clone turned up once. The chain carries TRBV4-3 and TRBJ2-3, with TRBD1 matching over 7 bases. The CDR3 length is 16 residues. Germline CDR1 and CDR2: LGHNA and YSLEER. Unmatched junction bases numbered 5, after V lost 0 bases and J lost 2 bases. CDR3 amino acids: CASSQELGQLTDTQYF. In nucleotides, the CDR3 is TGCGCCAGCAGCCAAGAATTGGGACAGCTCACAGATACGCAGTATTTT.

The CDR3 here is CASSQEGGYEQYF. The CDR3 DNA is TGCGCCAGCAGCCAAGAGGGAGGGTACGAGCAGTACTTC. The chain is built from TRBV4-3 and TRBJ2-7; the match to TRBD2 covers 7 bases. V lost 0 bases, J lost 4 bases, and 0 bases stayed unmatched. The CDR3 loop spans 13 amino acids. The V gene's germline CDR1 is LGHNA and CDR2 YSLEER.

V and J are TRBV9 and TRBJ2-3, with 8 bases aligning to TRBD2. In germline, CDR1 is SGDLS, CDR2 YYNGEE. V gave up 0 bases and J gave up 1 base; unmatched junction bases: 4. The CDR3 has 16 residues. CDR3 in DNA: TGTGCCAGCAGCGTAGCCACTAGCGGCGGCACAGATACGCAGTATTTT. Its protein is CASSVATSGGTDTQYF.

The gene calls are TRBV30 and TRBJ2-7; the match to TRBD2 covers 12 bases. Germline assignment: CDR1 GTSNPN and CDR2 SVGIG (reference sequence). V shed 3 bases, J shed 4 bases, and the junction held 4 bases outside the gene matches. This CDR3 spans 14 amino acids. The CDR3 DNA reads TGTGCCTGGAGAGGACTAGCGGGGACATACGAGCAGTACTTC. It is translated as CAWRGLAGTYEQYF.

The CDR3 DNA is TGTGCCAGCTTCCCCGGGACAACGTACACTGAAGCTTTCTTT. Translation: CASFPGTTYTEAFF. The chain carries TRBV27 and TRBJ1-1; perhaps TRBD1 as D (6 bases). V lost 8 bases to trimming and J lost 3 bases, with 16 bases between them. Germline values: CDR1 MNHEY, CDR2 SMNVEV (reference sequence). This CDR3 has 14 amino acids.

This clone was found once. CDR3 in amino acids: CASSLGGPKVNTEAFF. The CDR3 DNA reads as TGTGCCAGCAGCTTAGGAGGGCCTAAGGTGAACACTGAAGCTTTCTTT. The V gene is TRBV7-8, the J gene TRBJ1-1, with D hard to call. The CDR3 extends over 16 amino acids. V lost 1 base and J 0 bases, leaving 12 bases between the germline ends. Germline CDR1 reads SGHVS; CDR2 reads FQNEAQ.

V gene TRBV27 combines with J gene TRBJ1-2, with D possibly being TRBD1 (5 bases). Germline assignment: CDR1 MNHEY and CDR2 SMNVEV (reference sequence). The CDR3 contains 17 residues. The ends were cut back, 8 bases at V and 7 bases at J, with 29 bases in the middle. CDR3 coding DNA: TGTGCCAGCTCATTTTCTATCGGGGGAGGAAGTGTAAGTGGCTACACCTTC. Its translation: CASSFSIGGGSVSGYTF.

V gene TRBV5-4 combines with J gene TRBJ1-2, with TRBD1 as a possible D gene (6 bases). Looked up from germline, CDR1 is SGHNT and CDR2 is YYREEE (reference sequence). The CDR3 runs to 15 residues. V was cut by 3 bases and J by 2 bases, with 14 bases left in between. The CDR3, as DNA: TGTGCCAGCAGCTCTTTGCAGGGGAGAAACTATGGCTACACCTTC. Amino acids: CASSSLQGRNYGYTF.

The chain's CDR3 is CASSLDRGRDTEAFF. CDR3 nucleotide sequence: TGTGCCAGCAGTTTGGACAGGGGGAGGGACACTGAAGCTTTCTTT. The chain recombines TRBV28 with TRBJ1-1; TRBD1 matches at 10 bases. V lost 3 bases to trimming and J lost 3 bases; unmatched junction nucleotides: 4. The CDR3 runs 15 residues. Germline V CDR1 and CDR2: MDHEN, SYDVKM.

This chain uses TRBV9 with TRBJ2-5, with 11 nucleotides matching TRBD2. The end of the DNA fits TRBJ2-7 better, so the J call may be wrong. Looked up from germline, CDR1 is SGDLS and CDR2 is YYNGEE. The CDR3 has 17 amino acids. DNA of the CDR3: TGTGCCAGCACCAGAGGGGGAACTAGCGGGAGCCCCTACGAGCAGTACTTC. Amino acids: CASTRGGTSGSPYEQYF.

The chain joins TRBV25-1 to TRBJ1-4; D may be TRBD1 (6 bases). The V end was cut by 6 bases, the J end by 5 bases, with 10 bases between. Germline assignment: CDR1 MGHDK and CDR2 SYGVNS. The CDR3 loop spans 13 amino acids. Here the CDR3 reads CASRDRENEKLFF. In DNA, the CDR3 is TGTGCCAGCAGGGACAGAGAAAATGAAAAACTGTTTTTT.

In its sample, this clone was seen a few times. The J gene is TRBJ2-1, the V gene TRBV11-1; D unclear. Trimming removed 2 bases at V and 5 bases at J, with 16 bases between. CDR1 is SGHAT and CDR2 is FQDESV in the germline V gene (reference sequence). The CDR3 is 16 residues long. The CDR3 protein is CASSLSTPKPNNEQFF. Written as DNA, the CDR3 is TGTGCCAGCAGCTTAAGTACTCCAAAACCAAACAATGAGCAGTTCTTC.

J is TRBJ1-6 and V is TRBV19; D is undetermined. CDR3 size: 16 residues. V shed 6 bases and J shed 5 bases, with 17 bases lying between them. Germline V CDR1 and CDR2: LNHDA, SQIVND (reference sequence). CDR3 bases: TGTGCCAGTAGGGAGTACTCGGGTTTTGATAATTCACCCCTCCACTTT. Its translation: CASREYSGFDNSPLHF. The entire variable domain, with the rest obtained from reference TRBV19 and TRBJ1-6, is as follows: DGGITQSPKYLFRKEGQNVTLSCEQNLNHDAMYWYRQDPGQGLRLIYYSQIVNDFQKGDIAEGYSVSREKKESFPLTVTSAQKNPTAFYLCASREYSGFDNSPLHFGNGTRLTVT.

J is TRBJ2-5 and V is TRBV14; D unclear. The CDR3 spans 11 residues. The V end lost 0 bases, the J end lost 6 bases, and 2 bases lay between the germline ends. Germline V gene lookup returns CDR1 SGHDN and CDR2 FVKESK. Here the CDR3 reads CASSQDKTQYF. Here the CDR3 DNA reads TGTGCCAGCAGCCAAGATAAGACCCAGTACTTC.

V usage is TRBV18 and J usage is TRBJ2-5; D is uncertain. Trimming took off 2 bases at V and 1 base at J, with 5 bases between the two ends. From germline, CDR1 is KGHSH and CDR2 LQKENI. The CDR3 runs 13 residues. CDR3: CASSPRGQETQYF. The CDR3 DNA is TGTGCCAGCTCACCAAGAGGCCAAGAGACCCAGTACTTC.

V gene TRBV7-6 combines with J gene TRBJ1-6; D unclear. Germline V gene sequence: CDR1 SGHVS, CDR2 FNYEAQ. This CDR3 is built from 14 residues. The V end lost 2 bases, the J end lost 7 bases, and 9 bases lay between the germline ends. DNA of the CDR3: TGTGCCAGCAGCTTATTCGTACTAAATTCACCCCTCCACTTT. This encodes CASSLFVLNSPLHF.